This TCR beta chain was sequenced during a study of blood T cell repertoires in COVID-19. Background on the study: COVID-19 samples from acute and convalescent phases originated in the United States, Italy and Spain. The cDNA or gDNA used as material had been derived from T cells, B-cell-depleted T cells, or PBMCs.

Original processing notes: Amplified reference gene primers provided the basis for estimating nucleated cell counts. Using immunoSEQ multiplex PCR, the repertoire was profiled, and TCRdb retains in-frame clones only, with some absent. V and J calls and clone size come straight from that table; D and trimming were deduced from the DNA. The sample contains approximately 280,000 clones, around 88% of which appear only once. Germline CDR1 and CDR2: SGHRS and YFSETQ. CDR3 length: 12 residues. V was shortened by 7 bases and J by 5 bases, with 11 bases between the two germline ends. This chain uses TRBV5-1 with TRBJ2-3; D unclear. This TCR was recovered from a woman younger than 45 who had recovered from COVID-19. The sample was peripheral blood. CDR3 amino acids: CASRATEDTQYF. In nucleotides, the CDR3 is TGCGCCAGCCGAGCCACAGAAGATACGCAGTATTTT.